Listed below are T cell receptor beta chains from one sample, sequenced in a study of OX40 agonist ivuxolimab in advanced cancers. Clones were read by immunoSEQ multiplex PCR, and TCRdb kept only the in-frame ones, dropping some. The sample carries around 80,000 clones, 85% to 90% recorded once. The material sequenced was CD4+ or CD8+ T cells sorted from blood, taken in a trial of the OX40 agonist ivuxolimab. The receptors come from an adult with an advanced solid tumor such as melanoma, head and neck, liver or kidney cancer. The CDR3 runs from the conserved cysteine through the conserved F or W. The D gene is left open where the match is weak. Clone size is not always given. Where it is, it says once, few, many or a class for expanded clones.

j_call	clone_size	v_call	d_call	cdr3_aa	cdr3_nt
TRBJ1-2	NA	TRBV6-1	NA	CASSEAPRAWGDGYTF	TGTGCCAGCAGTGAAGCGCCAAGGGCCTGGGGCGATGGCTACACCTTC
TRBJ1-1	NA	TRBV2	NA	CASSGRRNTEAFF	TGTGCCAGCAGCGGACGACGGAACACTGAAGCTTTCTTT
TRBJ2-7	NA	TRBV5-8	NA	CASSRRSGSYEQYF	TGTGCCAGCAGCCGACGTTCCGGATCCTACGAGCAGTACTTC
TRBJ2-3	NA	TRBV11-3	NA	CASSFGSEDTQYF	TGTGCCAGCAGCTTTGGTTCAGAAGATACGCAGTATTTT
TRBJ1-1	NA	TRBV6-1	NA	CASSLTGLSTEAFF	TGTGCCAGCAGTCTGACAGGCTTATCCACTGAAGCTTTCTTT
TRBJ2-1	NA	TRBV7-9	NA	CASSLGRGGAHNEQFF	TGTGCCAGCAGCTTAGGACGCGGCGGGGCCCACAATGAGCAGTTCTTC
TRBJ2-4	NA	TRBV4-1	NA	CASSQGVRGNIQYF	TGCGCCAGCAGCCAAGGGGTCCGCGGGAACATTCAGTACTTC
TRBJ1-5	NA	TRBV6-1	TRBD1	CASSYTGGNQPQHF	TGTGCCAGCAGTTATACAGGGGGCAATCAGCCCCAGCATTTT
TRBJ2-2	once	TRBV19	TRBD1	CASSMTGKRVELFF	TGTGCCAGTAGTATGACAGGGAAACGGGTGGAGCTGTTTTTT
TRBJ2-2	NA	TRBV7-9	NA	CASRPLNTGELFF	TGTGCCAGCAGGCCCCTGAACACCGGGGAGCTGTTTTTT
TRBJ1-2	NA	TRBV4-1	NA	CASSEGVYGYTF	TGCGCCAGCAGCGAAGGCGTATATGGCTACACCTTC